The 2 T cell receptor beta chains presented below share a single source sample, sequenced in a study of OX40 agonist ivuxolimab in advanced cancers. The table came from immunoSEQ multiplex PCR; TCRdb's copy has only in-frame clones and leaves some out. Among about 21,000 clones listed, around 87% were seen once. Sequences were derived from CD4+ or CD8+ T cells sorted from blood, sampled in a trial of the OX40 agonist ivuxolimab. All receptors come from an adult with an advanced solid tumor such as melanoma, head and neck, liver or kidney cancer.

The DNA for the CDR3 is TGTGCCAGCAGCTTAGACAGGGGATTAAGCTCCTACGAGCAGTACTTC. This gives the protein CASSLDRGLSSYEQYF. The J gene is TRBJ2-7, the V gene TRBV7-9; 7 nucleotides line up with TRBD1. The V gene's germline CDR1 is SEHNR and CDR2 FQNEAQ (reference sequence). J gave up 0 bases and V 1 base, and 6 bases lay outside the gene matches. The length of the CDR3 is 16 residues.

This clone was observed a single time. J is TRBJ1-3 and V is TRBV7-9; D is possibly TRBD1 (6 bases). V was trimmed by 1 base and J by 6 bases, leaving 10 bases between them. CDR3 length: 14 residues. Germline assignment: CDR1 SEHNR and CDR2 FQNEAQ (reference sequence). The CDR3 region has the DNA TGTGCCAGCAGCTTAGGAGGGGGAGAAAACACCATATATTTT. It codes for CASSLGGGENTIYF.